In its sample, the clone carrying this T cell receptor beta chain was seen a few times. Authors' methods: It was from reference gene primer amplification that nucleated cell counts were estimated. Sequencing used immunoSEQ multiplex PCR; TCRdb keeps in-frame clones, though not all of them. That table furnishes V, J and clone size, whereas the DNA furnished D and trimming. The repertoire holds 110,000 or so clones, with 60% to 85% as singletons. The sample is drawn from a study of blood T cell repertoires in COVID-19. About the research overall: The United States, Italy and Spain supplied acute and convalescent COVID-19 samples.

The CDR3 totals 13 residues. Per the germline V gene, CDR1 is LNHDA and CDR2 is SQIVND (reference sequence). V lost 1 base to trimming and J lost 5 bases, with 9 bases between them. Specimen: peripheral blood. The chain employs TRBV19 and TRBJ2-7; D perhaps matches TRBD2 (7 bases). The receptor's source is a man aged 70-80 years with acute or convalescent COVID-19. CDR3 protein: CASSIAGGHEQYF. Written as DNA, the CDR3 is TGTGCCAGTAGTATAGCGGGGGGCCACGAGCAGTACTTC.